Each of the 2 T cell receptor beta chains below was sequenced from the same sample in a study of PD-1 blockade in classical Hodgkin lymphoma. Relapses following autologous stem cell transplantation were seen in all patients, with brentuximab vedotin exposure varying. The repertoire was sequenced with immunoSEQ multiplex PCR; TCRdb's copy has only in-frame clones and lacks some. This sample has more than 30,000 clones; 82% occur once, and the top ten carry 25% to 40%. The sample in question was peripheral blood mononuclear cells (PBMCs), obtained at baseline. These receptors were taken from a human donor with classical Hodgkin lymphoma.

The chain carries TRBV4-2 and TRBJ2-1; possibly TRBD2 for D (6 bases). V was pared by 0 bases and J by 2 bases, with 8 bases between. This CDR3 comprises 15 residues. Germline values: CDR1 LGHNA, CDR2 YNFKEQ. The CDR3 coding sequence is TGTGCCAGCAGCCAAGACTGGGGGGCCTACAATGAGCAGTTCTTC. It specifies CASSQDWGAYNEQFF.

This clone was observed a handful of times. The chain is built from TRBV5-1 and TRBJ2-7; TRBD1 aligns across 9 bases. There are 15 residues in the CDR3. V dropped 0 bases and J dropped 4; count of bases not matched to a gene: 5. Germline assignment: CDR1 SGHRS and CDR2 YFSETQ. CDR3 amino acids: CASSLEGTGTYEQYF. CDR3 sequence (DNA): TGCGCCAGCAGCTTGGAAGGGACAGGGACATACGAGCAGTACTTC.